Listed here is a single T cell receptor beta chain. These data come from a study of control samples from healthy donors and cancer patients. Measured with immunoSEQ multiplex PCR; TCRdb has only the in-frame clones, and not every one. The sample has about 180,000 clones, more than 90% seen once; the top ten hold just over 2%. V was shortened by 5 bases and J by 4 bases, with 17 bases between the two germline ends. This CDR3 is built from 15 residues. CDR1 is MDHEN and CDR2 is SYDVKM in the germline V gene. The TCR comes from a woman between 40 and 55 years old in good health. The sequenced sample consisted of blood. The chain joins TRBV28 to TRBJ1-2; a weak D match, TRBD1 (6 bases). CDR3 sequence: CASSLQQGLSYGYTF. The CDR3 DNA sequence: TGTGCCAGCAGTCTACAACAGGGCCTTAGCTATGGCTACACCTTC.